These 26 T cell receptor beta chains came from one sample sequenced in a study of vaccination effects on CD4 cells after COVID-19. Peptide-pool stimulation followed by sequencing identified expanded antigen-specific CD4+ clonotypes in the ViraFEST assay. After roughly ten days in culture, the CD4+ T cells were isolated. In the vaccine recipients, nucleocapsid antibodies were negative and there was no prior SARS-CoV-2 infection. Some clones are missing from TCRdb's copy, which holds only in-frame ones; the method was immunoSEQ multiplex PCR. The sample includes about 54,000 clones, under 75% of them seen just once. Their specific antigens are unknown. Here the sequenced sample was CD4+ T cells from PBMCs cultured with SARS-CoV-2 spike peptides, taken before COVID-19 vaccination. These receptors were collected from a human donor who received a COVID-19 vaccine.

This sequence joins TRBV2 and TRBJ1-3, with 7 bases fitting TRBD1. The germline V gene has CDR1 SNHLY and CDR2 FYNNEI. Trimming removed 4 bases from V and 0 bases from J; junction bases left unmatched: 0. There are 14 residues in the CDR3. CDR3 sequence reads: CASSAGGSGNTIYF. CDR3 coding DNA: TGTGCCAGCAGTGCAGGGGGCTCTGGAAACACCATATATTTT. The full variable domain, with the rest looked up from reference TRBV2 and TRBJ1-3, is EPEVTQTPSHQVTQMGQEVILRCVPISNHLYFYWYRQILGQKVEFLVSFYNNEISEKSEIFDDQFSVERPDGSNFTLKIRSTKLEDSAMYFCASSAGGSGNTIYFGEGSWLTVV.

This clone has a single count. The genes are TRBV3-1 (or the pseudogene TRBV3-2) and TRBJ2-1; 10 nucleotides align to TRBD2. The germline CDR1 and CDR2 sequences are LGHDT and YNNKEL (reference sequence). Unmatched junction bases numbered 6, after V lost 4 bases and J lost 3 bases. The CDR3 totals 16 residues. CDR3 coding DNA: TGTGCCAGCAGCCCACTCACTAGCGGGAACTACAATGAGCAGTTCTTC. This codes for CASSPLTSGNYNEQFF.

This clone was detected only a few times. The chain joins TRBV3-1 (or the pseudogene TRBV3-2) to TRBJ2-1; D uncertain. CDR3 length equals 10 residues. Germline CDR1 and CDR2: LGHDT and YNNKEL (reference sequence). V was clipped by 8 bases and J by 6 bases, with 5 bases between them. CDR3: CASRANEQFF. The DNA of the CDR3 is TGTGCCAGCCGGGCCAATGAGCAGTTCTTC.

The gene calls are TRBV5-4 and TRBJ1-1, with D possibly TRBD1 on 5 matching bases. Trimming removed 4 bases from V and 1 base from J, with 14 bases in between. CDR1 and CDR2 (germline): SGHNT, YYREEE (reference sequence). The CDR3 extends over 15 amino acids. The CDR3 DNA follows: TGTGCCAGCAGCGTATTGTTCGGACAGAACACTGAAGCTTTCTTT. It codes for CASSVLFGQNTEAFF.

The chain has TRBV7-3 and TRBJ2-2; no clear D gene. This CDR3 is built from 16 residues. V was pared by 0 bases and J by 4 bases, with 12 bases between. Germline V gene data show CDR1 as SGHTA and CDR2 as FQGTGA. CDR3 DNA sequence: TGTGCCAGCAGCTTAACGGTAGCCCTGAGCACCGGGGAGCTGTTTTTT. Translated, it gives CASSLTVALSTGELFF.

This clone was detected only once. The rearrangement links TRBV6-5 to TRBJ1-1; 7 bases match TRBD1. The germline CDR1 and CDR2 sequences are MNHEY and SVGAGI. V lost 2 bases and J lost 2; bases outside the gene matches: 5. The CDR3 has 15 residues. CDR3 region: CASSYTTGPNTEAFF. Here the CDR3 DNA reads TGTGCCAGCAGTTACACGACAGGGCCTAACACTGAAGCTTTCTTT.

The J gene is TRBJ2-2, the V gene TRBV20-1, with 11 bases matching TRBD2. Looked up from germline, CDR1 is DFQATT and CDR2 is SNEGSKA (reference sequence). The CDR3 has 15 residues. Trimming cost V 3 bases and J 6 bases; bases outside gene matches: 6. CDR3 bases: TGCAGTGCTAGTTCTAATAGCGGGAGGGCCGGGGAGCTGTTTTTT. Encoded protein: CSASSNSGRAGELFF.

This chain links TRBV5-4 with TRBJ2-1; 7 bases align to TRBD1. The CDR3 loop spans 15 amino acids. Germline-derived CDR1 and CDR2 are SGHNT and YYREEE (reference sequence). V dropped 3 bases and J dropped 8; count of bases not matched to a gene: 11. The CDR3 sequence: CASSSRTGAFDEQFF. The CDR3 DNA reads as TGTGCCAGCAGCTCGAGGACAGGCGCCTTTGATGAGCAGTTCTTC.

The V and J genes are TRBV30 and TRBJ2-7; 9 bases align to TRBD1. Germline loops: CDR1 GTSNPN, CDR2 SVGIG (reference sequence). The ends lost 1 base at V and 1 base at J; junction bases unmatched: 5. This CDR3 spans 15 amino acids. CDR3 sequence reads: CAWSGQGVRSYEQYF. The DNA for the CDR3 is TGTGCCTGGAGTGGACAGGGGGTTAGGTCCTACGAGCAGTACTTC.

V is TRBV3-1 (or the pseudogene TRBV3-2) and J is TRBJ1-1, with D perhaps TRBD1 (6 bases). The CDR3 sequence is 13 residues long. Trimming cost V 0 bases and J 6 bases, with 8 bases left between them. Germline-derived CDR1 and CDR2 are LGHDT and YNNKEL (reference sequence). In nucleotides, the CDR3 is TGTGCCAGCAGCCAAGAGGGGGGCTCTGAAGCTTTCTTT. Its translation is CASSQEGGSEAFF.

This clone has only one observation. At the DNA level, this CDR3 is encoded by other sequences in the same sample as well. This chain connects TRBV27 to TRBJ1-1; D may be TRBD1 (5 bases). Between the trimmed V and J ends, which lost 6 bases and 0 bases, there was a span of 11 bases. CDR3 length equals 14 residues. CDR1 is MNHEY and CDR2 is SMNVEV in the germline V gene (reference sequence). The CDR3 region is CASSRGAVNTEAFF. The DNA of the CDR3 is TGTGCCAGCAGCCGAGGGGCGGTGAACACTGAAGCTTTCTTT.

The V and J genes are TRBV12-5 and TRBJ1-2; 7 bases are a match to TRBD1. Germline lookup yields CDR1 LGHNT and CDR2 FRNRAP. The CDR3 length is 14 residues. Trimming took 4 bases from V and 4 from J; bases not matched to a gene: 6. CDR3 sequence (DNA): TGTGCTAGTGGTTGGGCAGGGGGTGGCTATGGCTACACCTTC. Its translation is CASGWAGGGYGYTF.

DNA for the CDR3: TGCGCCAGCAGCCCAGGGACGTTCGAAGGGTACTCACCCCTCCACTTT. Amino acids: CASSPGTFEGYSPLHF. This rearrangement joins TRBV5-1 to TRBJ1-6, with a weak D call TRBD1 (5 bases). This CDR3 spans 16 amino acids. Trimming pared 4 bases from V and 10 bases from J, leaving 21 bases between. Germline values: CDR1 SGHRS, CDR2 YFSETQ.

V gene TRBV7-4 combines with J gene TRBJ1-2, with D unclear. This CDR3 is 17 amino acids long. Trimming pared 1 base from V and 4 bases from J, leaving 19 bases between. Looked up from germline, CDR1 is SGHVT and CDR2 is SQSDAQ. For the CDR3, the DNA is TGTGCCAGCAGCTTAGGAAAAAGGGCAGAGGTATGCTATGGCTACACCTTC. Protein product: CASSLGKRAEVCYGYTF.

The sample holds a few counts of this clone. In nucleotides, the CDR3 is TGCAGTGCAAAGAAAGCGAATGAGCAGTTCTTC. This translates into CSAKKANEQFF. This chain connects TRBV20-1 to TRBJ2-1, with D hard to call. V was clipped by 6 bases and J by 7 bases, with 10 bases between them. Germline CDR1 and CDR2: DFQATT and SNEGSKA (reference sequence). This CDR3 has 11 amino acids.

The genes are TRBV21-1 and TRBJ2-5; TRBD2 is the table's D call and was not checked against the DNA. TRBV21-1 is a pseudogene. The CDR3 is 18 amino acids. CDR3 nucleotide sequence: TGTGCCAGCAGCAAAGGCATTAGGCTAGCGGGAGCCCGGGAGACCCAGTACTTC. As protein: CASSKGIRLAGARETQYF.

Only one count was recorded for this clone. The chain combines TRBV28 with TRBJ2-4; weak D call: TRBD1 (5 bases). Germline CDR1 reads MDHEN; CDR2 reads SYDVKM. The CDR3 has 13 amino acids. Trimming took off 11 bases at V and 0 bases at J, with 11 bases between the two ends. DNA of the CDR3: TGTGCCTCGTCGACAGTAGCCAAAAACATTCAGTACTTC. This codes for CASSTVAKNIQYF.

This clone was detected only a few times. The gene calls are TRBV29-1 and TRBJ1-2; possible D gene TRBD1, 6 bases. This CDR3 contains 10 residues. V gave up 3 bases and J gave up 13 bases, with 12 bases separating them. Per germline, CDR1 SQVTM and CDR2 ANQGSEA. The CDR3 here is CSVEGAWTTF. The CDR3 DNA reads TGCAGCGTTGAGGGGGCTTGGACCACCTTC.

This rearrangement joins TRBV5-5 to TRBJ1-1, with a weak D call TRBD1 (5 bases). Per germline, CDR1 SGHKS and CDR2 YYEKEE (reference sequence). The CDR3 sequence is 16 residues long. With 0 bases removed from V and 1 base from J, the gap between germline ends came to 13 bases. CDR3 sequence (DNA): TGTGCCAGCAGCTTGGGGGTAGGGGTCTCGAACACTGAAGCTTTCTTT. It codes for CASSLGVGVSNTEAFF.

The gene calls are TRBV12-3 or TRBV12-4 and TRBJ1-2; D remains ambiguous. Trimming left V 1 base short and J 8 bases short, with 8 bases between. The CDR3 is 12 residues long. The CDR3 DNA sequence: TGTGCCAGCAGTTTAGGGGCTGCGGGCTACACCTTC. The encoded protein is CASSLGAAGYTF.

This clone was observed once. This sequence joins TRBV29-1 and TRBJ2-3; 7 bases align to TRBD2. CDR1 and CDR2 (germline): SQVTM, ANQGSEA. This CDR3 is 15 amino acids long. With V trimmed by 1 base and J by 2 bases, 6 bases remained unmatched. CDR3 sequence: CSVEGDYLNTDTQYF. The CDR3 DNA is TGCAGCGTTGAAGGGGACTACCTAAACACAGATACGCAGTATTTT.

The chain recombines TRBV5-1 with TRBJ2-2, with a tentative D call TRBD1 (7 bases). The V gene lost 4 bases and the J gene lost 1 base, with 14 bases spanning the gap. CDR3 length: 16 amino acids. Germline V gene sequence: CDR1 SGHRS, CDR2 YFSETQ. This CDR3 is CASSETQGGNTGELFF. Written as DNA, the CDR3 is TGCGCCAGCAGCGAAACCCAGGGGGGGAACACCGGGGAGCTGTTTTTT.

V is TRBV7-9 and J is TRBJ2-7; 7 nucleotides align to TRBD2. The V gene's germline CDR1 is SEHNR and CDR2 FQNEAQ (reference sequence). The CDR3 spans 15 residues. Trimming took 3 bases from V and 7 from J; bases not matched to a gene: 12. CDR3 loop: CASSFQGRGDREQYF. CDR3 DNA: TGTGCCAGCAGCTTTCAAGGACGGGGGGATCGGGAGCAGTACTTC.

In DNA, the CDR3 is TGCAGTGCTAGTTGGGACAGGGGGAATGGGGAAGCTTTCTTT. Its translation: CSASWDRGNGEAFF. The chain has TRBV20-1 and TRBJ1-1; TRBD1 agrees at 11 bases. This CDR3 has 14 residues. Germline V gives CDR1 DFQATT, CDR2 SNEGSKA (reference sequence). V lost 3 bases to trimming and J lost 8 bases; unmatched junction nucleotides: 8.

In its sample, this clone was seen once. Other DNA sequences in this sample translate to the same CDR3. J is TRBJ2-7 and V is TRBV3-1 (or the pseudogene TRBV3-2); 7 bases agree with TRBD1. This CDR3 is 13 amino acids long. V lost 2 bases and J lost 4; bases outside the gene matches: 2. CDR1 and CDR2 from the germline V gene are LGHDT and YNNKEL (reference sequence). The CDR3 DNA reads as TGTGCCAGCAGCCAATTACAGGGGTACGAGCAGTACTTC. This gives the protein CASSQLQGYEQYF.

The rearrangement uses TRBV12-5 and TRBJ2-5; no reliable D call. The V and J ends lost 1 base and 4 bases respectively, with 4 bases between them. Germline V gives CDR1 LGHNT, CDR2 FRNRAP. The CDR3 spans 12 residues. The CDR3 region has the DNA TGTGCTAGTGGTTTGGAGGTAGAGACCCAGTACTTC. This translates into CASGLEVETQYF.